These 2 T cell receptor beta chains share one sample of origin, sequenced in a study of identical twins. TCRdb reprocessed the 5' RACE reads via MiXCR and lists one record per CDR3 protein. Of around 1.7 million distinct CDR3 sequences listed, around a third are singletons. Sequences were obtained from cord blood. Every receptor here comes from a newborn girl in good health.

This clonotype was seen only a few times. The CDR3 region has the DNA TGTGCCAGCAGCCAGGGACTGTTACCCTTTTACAATGAGCAGTTCTTC. It encodes CASSQGLLPFYNEQFF. This chain connects TRBV9 to TRBJ2-1, with a weak D call TRBD2 (6 bases). Germline V gene sequence: CDR1 SGDLS, CDR2 YYNGEE. V lost 4 bases, J lost 4 bases, and 18 bases lay in between. The CDR3 runs to 16 residues.

This clonotype has ten or more counts. This chain links TRBV14 with TRBJ2-5; no definite D call. Germline V gene lookup returns CDR1 SGHDN and CDR2 FVKESK. The CDR3 length is 13 residues. Deletions cut 0 bases from V and 11 bases from J, with 13 bases between. The CDR3 coding sequence is TGTGCCAGCAGCCAAGATATGGTGAGAGAGCAGTACTTC. Protein sequence: CASSQDMVREQYF.